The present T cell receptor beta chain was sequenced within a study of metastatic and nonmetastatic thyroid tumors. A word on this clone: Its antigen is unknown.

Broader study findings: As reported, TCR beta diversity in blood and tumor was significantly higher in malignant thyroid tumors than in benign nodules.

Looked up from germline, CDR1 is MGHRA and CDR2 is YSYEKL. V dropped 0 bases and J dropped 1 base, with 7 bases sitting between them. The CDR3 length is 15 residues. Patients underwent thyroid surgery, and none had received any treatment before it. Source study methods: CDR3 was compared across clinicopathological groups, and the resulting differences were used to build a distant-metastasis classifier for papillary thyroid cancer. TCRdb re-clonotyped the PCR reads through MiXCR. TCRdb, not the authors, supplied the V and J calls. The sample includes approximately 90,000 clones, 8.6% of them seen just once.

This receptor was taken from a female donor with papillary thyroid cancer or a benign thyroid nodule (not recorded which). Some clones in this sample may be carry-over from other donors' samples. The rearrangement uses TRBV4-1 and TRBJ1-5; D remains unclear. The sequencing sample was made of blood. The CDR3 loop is CASSQDRGSNQPQHF. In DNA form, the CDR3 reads TGCGCCAGCAGCCAAGATAGAGGGAGCAATCAGCCCCAGCATTTT.